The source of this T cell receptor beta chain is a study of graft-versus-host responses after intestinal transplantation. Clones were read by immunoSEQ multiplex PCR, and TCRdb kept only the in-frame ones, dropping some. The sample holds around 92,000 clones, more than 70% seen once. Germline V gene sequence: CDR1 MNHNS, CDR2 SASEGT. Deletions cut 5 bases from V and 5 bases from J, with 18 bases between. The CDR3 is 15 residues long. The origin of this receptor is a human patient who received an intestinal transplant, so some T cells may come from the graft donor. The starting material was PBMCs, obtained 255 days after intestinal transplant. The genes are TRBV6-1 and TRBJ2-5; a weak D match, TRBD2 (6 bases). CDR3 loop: CASSKTPSGGETQYF. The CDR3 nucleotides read TGTGCCAGCAGTAAAACCCCGTCTGGGGGGGAGACCCAGTACTTC.